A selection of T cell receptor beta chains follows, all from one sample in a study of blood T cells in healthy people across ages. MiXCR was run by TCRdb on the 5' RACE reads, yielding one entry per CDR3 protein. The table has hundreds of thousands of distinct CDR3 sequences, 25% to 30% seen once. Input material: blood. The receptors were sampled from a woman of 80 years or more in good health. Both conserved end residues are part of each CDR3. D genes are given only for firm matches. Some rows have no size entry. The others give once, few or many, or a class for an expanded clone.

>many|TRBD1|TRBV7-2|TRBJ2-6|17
CASSTTGGGSGANVLTF
TGTGCCAGCAGCACCACAGGGGGCGGATCTGGGGCCAACGTCCTGACTTTC
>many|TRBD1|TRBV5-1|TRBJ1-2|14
CASSYDRADVGYTF
TGCGCCAGCAGCTATGACAGGGCTGATGTGGGCTACACCTTC
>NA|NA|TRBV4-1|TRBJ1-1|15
CASSQDQARNTEAFF
TGCGCCAGCAGCCAAGACCAGGCCAGGAACACTGAAGCTTTCTTT
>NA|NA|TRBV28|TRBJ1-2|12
CASRLSRYGYTF
TGTGCCAGCAGGTTATCCCGCTATGGCTACACCTTC
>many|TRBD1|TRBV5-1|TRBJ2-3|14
CASSTDRVPDTQYF
TGCGCCAGCAGCACTGACAGGGTCCCAGATACGCAGTATTTT
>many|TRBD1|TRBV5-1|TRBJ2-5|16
CASSSRDRGRRETQYF
TGCGCCAGCAGCTCCCGGGACAGGGGGCGCAGGGAGACCCAGTACTTC
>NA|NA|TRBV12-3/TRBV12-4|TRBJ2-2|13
CASSLQGHGELFF
TGTGCCAGCAGTTTACAGGGCCACGGGGAGCTGTTTTTT
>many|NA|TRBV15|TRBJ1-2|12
CATSRDKFGYTF
TGTGCCACCAGCAGGGACAAGTTTGGCTACACCTTC
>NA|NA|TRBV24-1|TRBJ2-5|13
CATSDPPTHEQYF
TGTGCCACCAGTGACCCGCCCACACATGAGCAGTACTTC
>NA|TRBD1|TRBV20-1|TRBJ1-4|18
CSARDKGQRLGYWEKLFF
TGCAGTGCTAGAGATAAGGGACAGAGGCTGGGGTATTGGGAAAAACTGTTTTTT
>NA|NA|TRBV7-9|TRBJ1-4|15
CASSLGTGRHEKLFF
TGTGCCAGCAGCTTAGGTACAGGAAGACATGAAAAACTGTTTTTT
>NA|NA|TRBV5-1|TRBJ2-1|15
CASAPPQGVNNEQFF
TGCGCCAGCGCCCCCCCACAGGGTGTCAACAATGAGCAGTTCTTC
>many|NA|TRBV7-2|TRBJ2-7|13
CASSLGQGGKQYF
TGTGCCAGCAGCTTAGGGCAGGGGGGGAAGCAGTACTTC
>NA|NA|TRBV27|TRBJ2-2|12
CASRKQTGERFF
TGTGCCAGCAGGAAACAAACCGGGGAGCGGTTTTTT
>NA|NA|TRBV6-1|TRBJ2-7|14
CASSASRQSYEQYF
TGTGCCAGCAGTGCCTCGAGGCAGTCCTACGAGCAGTACTTC
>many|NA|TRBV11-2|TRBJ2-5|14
CASSLTRGKETQYF
TGTGCCAGCAGCTTAACTCGGGGTAAAGAGACCCAGTACTTC
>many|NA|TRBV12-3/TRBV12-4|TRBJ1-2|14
CASSRDGTNYGYTF
TGTGCCAGCAGCCGGGACGGAACTAACTATGGCTACACCTTC
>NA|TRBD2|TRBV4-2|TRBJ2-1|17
CASSLGLAVLLYNEQFF
TGTGCCAGCAGCTTGGGGCTAGCGGTCCTTCTCTACAATGAGCAGTTCTTC
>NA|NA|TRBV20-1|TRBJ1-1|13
CSAPAEGSTEAFF
TGCAGTGCCCCCGCGGAGGGTAGTACTGAAGCTTTCTTT
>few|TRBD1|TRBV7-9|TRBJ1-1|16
CASSPLGQGSNTEAFF
TGTGCCAGCAGCCCCCTAGGACAGGGGAGTAACACTGAAGCTTTCTTT
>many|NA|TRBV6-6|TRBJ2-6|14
CASSERGGANVLTF
TGTGCCAGCAGTGAAAGGGGGGGGGCCAACGTCCTGACTTTC
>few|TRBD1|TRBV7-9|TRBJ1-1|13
CASRSTGAPEAFF
TGTGCCAGCAGATCTACAGGGGCACCTGAAGCTTTCTTT
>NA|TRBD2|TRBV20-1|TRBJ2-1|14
CSAMGLAAYNEQFF
TGCAGTGCTATGGGACTAGCGGCATACAATGAGCAGTTCTTC
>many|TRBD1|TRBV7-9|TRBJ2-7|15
CASSLGDRGHYEQYF
TGTGCCAGCAGCTTGGGGGACAGGGGGCACTACGAGCAGTACTTC
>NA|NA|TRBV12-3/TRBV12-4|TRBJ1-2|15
CASTYLGGTNYGYTF
TGTGCCAGCACCTACTTGGGTGGGACCAACTATGGCTACACCTTC
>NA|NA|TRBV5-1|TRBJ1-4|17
CASSLVGKSLSNEKLFF
TGCGCCAGCAGCTTGGTTGGAAAGTCACTCTCTAATGAAAAACTGTTTTTT
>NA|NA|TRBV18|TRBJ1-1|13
CASLEGGNTEAFF
TGTGCCAGCTTAGAGGGGGGGAACACTGAAGCTTTCTTT
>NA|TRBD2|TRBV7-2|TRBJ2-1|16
CASSLAAGVTYNEQFF
TGTGCCAGCAGCTTAGCGGCGGGGGTAACCTACAATGAGCAGTTCTTC
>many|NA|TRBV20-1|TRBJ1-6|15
CSAEGRTAINSPLHF
TGCAGTGCTGAGGGGAGGACAGCTATTAATTCACCCCTCCACTTT
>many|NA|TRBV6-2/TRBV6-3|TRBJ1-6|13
CASKASVNSPLHF
TGTGCCAGCAAAGCGTCGGTTAATTCACCCCTCCACTTT
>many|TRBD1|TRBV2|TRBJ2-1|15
CASSSQGTSYNEQFF
TGTGCCAGCAGTTCACAGGGGACCTCCTACAATGAGCAGTTCTTC
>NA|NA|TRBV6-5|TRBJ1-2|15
CASSYVTGKNYGYTF
TGTGCCAGCAGTTATGTTACAGGGAAGAACTATGGCTACACCTTC
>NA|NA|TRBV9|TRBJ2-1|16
CASSALGGGVVDEQFF
TGTGCCAGCAGCGCTCTAGGGGGGGGGGTCGTGGATGAGCAGTTCTTC
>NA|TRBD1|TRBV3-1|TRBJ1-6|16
CTSSQGGTGVSSPLHF
TGTACCAGCAGCCAAGGTGGGACAGGGGTAAGCTCACCCCTCCACTTT
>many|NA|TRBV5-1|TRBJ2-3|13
CASSQGVGDTQYF
TGCGCCAGCAGCCAGGGCGTAGGGGATACGCAGTATTTT
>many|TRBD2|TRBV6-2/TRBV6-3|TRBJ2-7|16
CASSSPGLAKSQGQYF
TGTGCCAGCAGTTCACCGGGACTAGCGAAGTCTCAGGGGCAGTACTTC
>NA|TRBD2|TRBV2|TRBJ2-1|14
CASSLFGRANEQFF
TGTGCCAGCAGTTTGTTCGGGAGGGCCAATGAGCAGTTCTTC
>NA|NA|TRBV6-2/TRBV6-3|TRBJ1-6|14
CASTTTGLGSPLHF
TGTGCCAGCACCACAACAGGGCTTGGATCACCCCTCCACTTT
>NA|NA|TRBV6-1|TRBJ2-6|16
CASGRGGNSGANVLTF
TGTGCCAGCGGCAGGGGAGGGAACTCTGGGGCCAACGTCCTGACTTTC
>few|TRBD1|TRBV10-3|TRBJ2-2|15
CAISLGTGPTGELFF
TGTGCCATCAGTCTTGGGACAGGGCCCACCGGGGAGCTGTTTTTT
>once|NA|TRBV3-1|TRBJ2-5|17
CASSQNPQGLSYNEQYF
TGTGCCAGCAGCCAAAACCCTCAGGGGTTGAGTTACAATGAGCAGTACTTC
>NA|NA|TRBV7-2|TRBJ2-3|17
CASSLGSGWRSTDTQYF
TGTGCCAGCAGCTTGGGGTCCGGTTGGAGATCCACAGATACGCAGTATTTT
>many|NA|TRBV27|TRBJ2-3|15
CASSSLDPSTDTQYF
TGTGCCAGCAGTTCCCTGGACCCTAGCACAGATACGCAGTATTTT
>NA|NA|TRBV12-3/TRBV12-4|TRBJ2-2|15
CASSISGTPTGELFF
TGTGCCAGCAGTATCTCGGGGACACCCACCGGGGAGCTGTTTTTT
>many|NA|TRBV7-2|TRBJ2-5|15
CASSLAGAGRETQYF
TGTGCCAGCAGCTTAGCGGGGGCAGGGCGGGAGACCCAGTACTTC
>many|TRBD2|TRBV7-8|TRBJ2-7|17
CASSLSASGGLSNEQYF
TGTGCCAGCAGCTTAAGTGCTAGCGGGGGGCTATCCAACGAGCAGTACTTC
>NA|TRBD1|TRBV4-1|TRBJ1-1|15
CASSQADRPGTEAFF
TGCGCCAGCAGCCAAGCGGACAGGCCGGGGACTGAAGCTTTCTTT